A single sample gave rise to the 25 T cell receptor beta chains below, sequenced in a study of Ad26.COV2.S vaccination and SARS-CoV-2 variants. Clones were read by immunoSEQ multiplex PCR, and TCRdb kept only the in-frame ones, dropping some. Seen here are roughly 380,000 clones, roughly 90% observed once, and the top ten hold 3.6%. Documented treatment: some 20 received Ad26.COV2.S at low or high dose, single or two shots; roughly five received placebo; per-sample allocation not given. Each sample was drawn 63 days after the first injection (of vaccine or placebo). Sequences were derived from peripheral blood, sampled in a trial of Ad26.COV2.S vaccine versus placebo. The receptors here all came from a person between 18 and 65 years old who received the Ad26.COV2.S COVID-19 vaccine or a placebo.

V and J are TRBV4-1 and TRBJ2-1; D ambiguous. The ends were cut back, 0 bases at V and 10 bases at J, with 13 bases in the middle. This CDR3 contains 14 residues. The germline V gene has CDR1 MGHRA and CDR2 YSYEKL. CDR3 in DNA: TGCGCCAGCAGCCAAGATCTTTTGGACCAAGAGCAGTTCTTC. Protein sequence: CASSQDLLDQEQFF.

The chain recombines TRBV5-1 with TRBJ2-7; D remains unclear. This CDR3 has 14 residues. Trimming cost V 2 bases and J 0 bases, with 9 bases left between them. CDR1 is SGHRS, CDR2 YFSETQ, per germline. In nucleotides, the CDR3 is TGCGCCAGCAGCTTCCAGGTCCTCTCCTACGAGCAGTACTTC. As protein: CASSFQVLSYEQYF.

Of note for this clone: Lacking the conserved final phenylalanine or tryptophan, this CDR3 likely reflects a read error. The DNA is omitted, as the CDR3 cannot be located on it reliably, and the CDR3 follows TCRdb's listing. This chain connects TRBV10-3 to TRBJ1-1. Ends included, the CDR3 has 9 residues. In germline, CDR1 is ENHRY, CDR2 SYGVKD. This CDR3 is CAISEGKPR.

This clone was detected only once. V is TRBV4-1 and J is TRBJ1-4; TRBD1 aligns across 9 bases. This CDR3 spans 17 amino acids. Trimming at V came to 2 bases and at J to 5 bases, leaving 9 bases not matched to a gene. The V gene's germline CDR1 is MGHRA and CDR2 YSYEKL. This CDR3 is CASSQQARGQGNEKLFF. CDR3 DNA: TGCGCCAGCAGCCAACAAGCCAGAGGACAGGGGAATGAAAAACTGTTTTTT.

J is TRBJ2-7 and V is TRBV5-1; 11 bases match TRBD1. The V gene end was trimmed by 2 bases and the J gene end by 0 bases; junction bases not matched to a gene: 7. Looked up from germline, CDR1 is SGHRS and CDR2 is YFSETQ. The CDR3 has 17 residues. For the CDR3, the DNA is TGCGCCAGCAGCTTAGGAACTGGGACAGGGGGCTCCTACGAGCAGTACTTC. Translated, it gives CASSLGTGTGGSYEQYF.

J is TRBJ2-6 and V is TRBV5-1, with a weak D call TRBD1 (6 bases). Germline V gene data show CDR1 as SGHRS and CDR2 as YFSETQ. V was clipped by 6 bases and J by 4 bases, with 20 bases between them. The CDR3 sequence is 17 residues long. The CDR3 here is CASKTPGHLGGANVLTF. DNA of the CDR3: TGCGCCAGCAAGACTCCGGGACACCTGGGCGGGGCCAACGTCCTGACTTTC.

The chain couples TRBV27 to TRBJ1-2, with TRBD1 matching 7 bases. J lost 3 bases, V lost 5 bases, and 3 bases had no gene match. The CDR3 consists of 13 residues. The germline CDR1 and CDR2 sequences are MNHEY and SMNVEV (reference sequence). The CDR3 coding sequence is TGTGCCAGCAGTCCCGGACAGGACTATGGCTACACCTTC. Residues: CASSPGQDYGYTF.

The J gene is TRBJ2-4, the V gene TRBV6-5, with unresolved D. The CDR3 length is 13 residues. Germline CDR1 is MNHEY and CDR2 is SVGAGI. With 5 bases removed from V and 5 bases from J, the gap between germline ends came to 10 bases. The CDR3 here is CASSNTRENIQYF. For the CDR3, the DNA is TGTGCCAGCAGTAACACCCGGGAAAACATTCAGTACTTC.

This chain joins TRBV7-9 and TRBJ2-3; D not resolved. Germline values: CDR1 SEHNR, CDR2 FQNEAQ (reference sequence). V lost 6 bases, J lost 6 bases, and 7 bases lay in between. The CDR3 is 11 amino acids. The CDR3: CASSPLDTQYF. The CDR3 region has the DNA TGTGCCAGCAGTCCCCTGGATACGCAGTATTTT. Full variable domain (rest looked up from reference TRBV7-9 and TRBJ2-3): DTGVSQNPRHKITKRGQNVTFRCDPISEHNRLYWYRQTLGQGPEFLTYFQNEAQLEKSRLLSDRFSAERPKGSFSTLEIQRTEQGDSAMYLCASSPLDTQYFGPGTRLTVL.

The J gene is TRBJ1-1, the V gene TRBV11-2; D remains unclear. Germline assignment: CDR1 SGHAT and CDR2 FQNNGV. CDR3 length: 9 amino acids. V was pared by 6 bases and J by 13 bases, with 9 bases between. For the CDR3, the DNA is TGTGCCAGCAGGGAAACAGATTTCTTT. It encodes CASRETDFF. The full variable domain, in which reference TRBV11-2 and TRBJ1-1 provide the parts outside the CDR3, is EAGVAQSPRYKIIEKRQSVAFWCNPISGHATLYWYQQILGQGPKLLIQFQNNGVVDDSQLPKDRFSAERLKGVDSTLKIQPAKLEDSAVYLCASRETDFFGQGTRLTVV.

This clone was seen a single time. The V call is TRBV9, the J call TRBJ2-3; 9 bases align to TRBD1. Germline CDR1 SGDLS, CDR2 YYNGEE. The CDR3 extends over 15 amino acids. Trimming cost V 3 bases and J 3 bases; bases outside gene matches: 5. The CDR3 reads CASSAGQGSTDTQYF. The CDR3 DNA reads TGTGCCAGCAGCGCGGGACAGGGCTCAACAGATACGCAGTATTTT.

The chain couples TRBV4-1 to TRBJ2-2; D is unresolved. The germline V and J ends were trimmed by 2 bases and 0 bases, with 7 bases remaining between them. CDR1 and CDR2 from the germline V gene are MGHRA and YSYEKL. The CDR3 covers 15 residues. CDR3 sequence: CASSQSVTNTGELFF. For the CDR3, the DNA is TGCGCCAGCAGCCAAAGCGTAACGAACACCGGGGAGCTGTTTTTT.

The chain has TRBV7-2 and TRBJ2-1, with D tentatively TRBD2 (7 bases). Germline V gene lookup returns CDR1 SGHTA and CDR2 FQGNSA. Trimming stripped 4 bases from V and 2 bases from J, with 12 bases between. The CDR3 contains 15 residues. The CDR3: CASSSRGATYNEQFF. CDR3 in DNA: TGTGCCAGCAGCTCCCGGGGGGCTACCTACAATGAGCAGTTCTTC.

With respect to this clone: This sample includes further DNA sequences coding for the same CDR3. This chain uses TRBV9 with TRBJ1-4, with 7 bases lining up with TRBD1. The CDR3 covers 14 residues. CDR1 is SGDLS and CDR2 is YYNGEE in the germline V gene. The trim removed 3 bases at V and 7 bases at J, leaving 6 bases unmatched. The CDR3 DNA sequence: TGTGCCAGCAGCGCCGGGACAGTGGGTGAAAAACTGTTTTTT. Translating it yields CASSAGTVGEKLFF. The entire variable domain, with the rest obtained from reference TRBV9 and TRBJ1-4, is as follows: DSGVTQTPKHLITATGQRVTLRCSPRSGDLSVYWYQQSLDQGLQFLIQYYNGEERAKGNILERFSAQQFPDLHSELNLSSLELGDSALYFCASSAGTVGEKLFFGSGTQLSVL.

This sequence joins TRBV19 and TRBJ1-5; 7 nucleotides line up with TRBD1. CDR1 and CDR2 (germline): LNHDA, SQIVND (reference sequence). The ends lost 3 bases at V and 4 bases at J; junction bases unmatched: 3. This CDR3 has 14 amino acids. The CDR3 here is CASSINRGNQPQHF. CDR3 bases: TGTGCCAGTAGTATTAACAGGGGAAATCAGCCCCAGCATTTT.

Note on this clone: The same CDR3 can be traced to other DNA sequences in this sample. The CDR3 coding sequence is TGTGCCAGCAGTCTCCCTTCCCGCTACGAGCAGTACTTC. Translating gives CASSLPSRYEQYF. J is TRBJ2-7 and V is TRBV28; D is undetermined. Germline CDR1 is MDHEN and CDR2 is SYDVKM. The CDR3 is 13 residues long. V was trimmed by 5 bases and J by 3 bases, leaving 11 bases between them.

The V gene is TRBV19, the J gene TRBJ2-1; D remains unclear. In germline, CDR1 is LNHDA, CDR2 SQIVND (reference sequence). Between the trimmed V and J ends, which lost 1 base and 5 bases, there was a span of 6 bases. CDR3 length equals 13 residues. The CDR3 spells CASSIGSNNEQFF. In DNA, the CDR3 is TGTGCCAGTAGTATAGGGTCCAACAATGAGCAGTTCTTC.

The J gene is TRBJ2-2, the V gene TRBV11-3; 7 nucleotides match TRBD1. V gave up 5 bases and J gave up 3 bases; unmatched junction bases: 12. CDR1 and CDR2 (germline): SGHNT, YENEEA. The CDR3 is made up of 17 amino acids. The CDR3 bases are TGTGCCAGCAGCATAAGTACAGGGGCCATTTACACCGGGGAGCTGTTTTTT. This sequence encodes CASSISTGAIYTGELFF. Full variable domain (outside the CDR3, taken from reference TRBV11-3 and TRBJ2-2): EAGVVQSPRYKIIEKKQPVAFWCNPISGHNTLYWYLQNLGQGPELLIRYENEEAVDDSQLPKDRFSAERLKGVDSTLKIQPAELGDSAVYLCASSISTGAIYTGELFFGEGSRLTVL.

The gene calls are TRBV7-9 and TRBJ2-7, with D perhaps TRBD1 (7 bases). Germline lookup yields CDR1 SEHNR and CDR2 FQNEAQ (reference sequence). CDR3 length equals 16 residues. Between the trimmed V and J ends, which lost 5 bases and 2 bases, there was a span of 19 bases. Written as DNA, the CDR3 is TGTGCCAGCAGCCCAAAAGGCGGGACAGCAGCCTACGAGCAGTACTTC. Protein sequence: CASSPKGGTAAYEQYF.

The rearrangement uses TRBV7-8 and TRBJ2-3, with no clear D. Trimming left V 0 bases short and J 9 bases short, with 10 bases between. The CDR3 is 13 amino acids. Germline CDR1 reads SGHVS; CDR2 reads FQNEAQ. CDR3 DNA: TGTGCCAGCAGCTTAGCGCAGGTCGAAACGCAGTATTTT. It yields the protein CASSLAQVETQYF.

The chain is built from TRBV28 and TRBJ1-5, with 9 bases that match TRBD1. CDR1 is MDHEN and CDR2 is SYDVKM in the germline V gene. J was trimmed by 7 bases and V by 5 bases; bases with no gene match: 9. The CDR3 sequence is 15 residues long. The CDR3 sequence is CASSPWGQGWQPQHF. In DNA, the CDR3 is TGTGCCAGCAGTCCATGGGGACAGGGTTGGCAGCCCCAGCATTTT.

The rearrangement uses TRBV6-1 and TRBJ1-6; no clear D. Germline V gives CDR1 MNHNS, CDR2 SASEGT. V lost 0 bases to trimming and J lost 8 bases, with 5 bases between them. This CDR3 is built from 13 residues. DNA of the CDR3: TGTGCCAGCAGTGAAGCGGGAGATTCACCCCTCCACTTT. Protein: CASSEAGDSPLHF.

Notes on this clone: Other DNA sequences from this sample encode an identical CDR3 as well. The CDR3 region has the DNA TGTGCCTGGAGTGTAGGGCAGGGGGCCACAGATACGCAGTATTTT. Protein: CAWSVGQGATDTQYF. The rearrangement uses TRBV30 and TRBJ2-3; 8 bases map to TRBD1. Germline CDR1 is GTSNPN and CDR2 is SVGIG (reference sequence). The CDR3 totals 15 residues. The junction had 4 bases not matched to a gene; V was cut back by 0 bases and J by 2 bases.

This clone was seen a handful of times. The chain carries TRBV7-3 and TRBJ1-2, with 7 positions matching TRBD1. This CDR3 has 14 amino acids. Germline V gene lookup returns CDR1 SGHTA and CDR2 FQGTGA. V lost 3 bases to trimming and J lost 3 bases; unmatched junction nucleotides: 4. CDR3 loop: CASSFGTDDYGYTF. The CDR3 DNA reads TGTGCCAGCAGCTTCGGGACAGATGACTATGGCTACACCTTC.

This clone was counted a few times. The rearrangement links TRBV28 to TRBJ1-2, with 8 nucleotides matching TRBD1. V shed 5 bases and J 7 bases; nucleotides not matched to a gene: 15. This CDR3 has 16 amino acids. Germline CDR1 and CDR2: MDHEN and SYDVKM. The CDR3 here is CASSPWGGTGGSGYTF. The CDR3 nucleotides read TGTGCCAGCAGTCCCTGGGGGGGTACAGGGGGAAGTGGCTACACCTTC.